Listed below are T cell receptor beta chains from one sample, sequenced in a study of T cell responses to AZD1222 COVID-19 vaccine. Generated by immunoSEQ multiplex PCR, the TCRdb table keeps only in-frame clones and is missing some. The sample records about 160,000 clones, 85% to 95% being singletons. This material consisted of peripheral blood, taken on day 0 of AZD1222 vaccination. Receptors originate from an adult in good health. Both conserved end residues are part of each CDR3. Fields, in order: J gene, clone size, V gene, D gene, CDR3 protein, CDR3 DNA. D genes are given only for firm matches. Size is omitted from some rows. Given values are once, few, many or a class for expanded clones.

j_gene: TRBJ2-1; abundance: .; v_gene: TRBV5-4; d_gene: .; CDR3aa: CASSLDRDNEQFF; CDR3nt: TGTGCCAGCAGCTTGGACAGGGACAATGAGCAGTTCTTC
j_gene: TRBJ1-5; abundance: .; v_gene: TRBV6-1; d_gene: .; CDR3aa: CASSELGARNQPQHF; CDR3nt: TGTGCCAGCAGTGAGCTGGGGGCGCGCAATCAGCCCCAGCATTTT
j_gene: TRBJ2-1; abundance: .; v_gene: TRBV19; d_gene: .; CDR3aa: CASSIEGMNEQFF; CDR3nt: TGTGCCAGTAGTATTGAGGGTATGAATGAGCAGTTCTTC
j_gene: TRBJ1-6; abundance: .; v_gene: TRBV12-3/TRBV12-4; d_gene: TRBD1; CDR3aa: CASSPGGNSPLHF; CDR3nt: TGTGCCAGCAGCCCAGGGGGGAATTCACCCCTCCACTTT
j_gene: TRBJ1-2; abundance: .; v_gene: TRBV6-5; d_gene: .; CDR3aa: CASSYRGAGYTF; CDR3nt: TGTGCCAGCAGTTATCGGGGCGCGGGCTACACCTTC
j_gene: TRBJ2-6; abundance: .; v_gene: TRBV4-3; d_gene: .; CDR3aa: CASSYRWYQGTLSGANVLTF; CDR3nt: TGCGCCAGCAGTTATCGTTGGTACCAGGGGACCCTCTCTGGGGCCAACGTCCTGACTTTC
j_gene: TRBJ2-2; abundance: .; v_gene: TRBV29-1; d_gene: TRBD1; CDR3aa: CSVAGYRGRGTGELFF; CDR3nt: TGCAGCGTTGCCGGGTACAGGGGTCGCGGCACCGGGGAGCTGTTTTTT
j_gene: TRBJ2-3; abundance: .; v_gene: TRBV7-9; d_gene: TRBD2; CDR3aa: CASSSLSGGVPDTQYF; CDR3nt: TGTGCCAGCAGTTCCCTTAGCGGGGGGGTTCCAGATACGCAGTATTTT
j_gene: TRBJ2-1; abundance: once; v_gene: TRBV5-1; d_gene: .; CDR3aa: CASSSGDRYNEQFF; CDR3nt: TGCGCCAGCAGCTCCGGGGACCGATACAATGAGCAGTTCTTC
j_gene: TRBJ1-1; abundance: .; v_gene: TRBV6-2/TRBV6-3; d_gene: .; CDR3aa: CASSSGQWNTEAFF; CDR3nt: TGTGCCAGCAGTAGTGGACAGTGGAACACTGAAGCTTTCTTT
j_gene: TRBJ1-1; abundance: once; v_gene: TRBV5-1; d_gene: .; CDR3aa: CASCNGQNTEAFF; CDR3nt: TGCGCCAGCTGCAATGGACAGAACACTGAAGCTTTCTTT
j_gene: TRBJ2-3; abundance: few; v_gene: TRBV18; d_gene: TRBD1; CDR3aa: CASTGTAGDTQYF; CDR3nt: TGTGCCAGCACTGGGACAGCCGGAGATACGCAGTATTTT
j_gene: TRBJ1-5; abundance: .; v_gene: TRBV11-2; d_gene: .; CDR3aa: CASSSGYSNQPQHF; CDR3nt: TGTGCCAGCAGTTCAGGGTATAGCAATCAGCCCCAGCATTTT
j_gene: TRBJ2-1; abundance: .; v_gene: TRBV19; d_gene: TRBD2; CDR3aa: CASHGGAVRNEQFF; CDR3nt: TGTGCTTCTCACGGGGGGGCGGTTAGGAATGAGCAGTTCTTC
j_gene: TRBJ1-5; abundance: .; v_gene: TRBV12-5; d_gene: .; CDR3aa: CASGLGGDINQPQHF; CDR3nt: TGTGCTAGTGGTTTGGGAGGGGATATCAATCAGCCCCAGCATTTT
j_gene: TRBJ1-4; abundance: once; v_gene: TRBV5-1; d_gene: TRBD1; CDR3aa: CASSSRQGTNEKLFF; CDR3nt: TGCGCCAGCAGCTCGCGACAGGGGACTAATGAAAAACTGTTTTTT
j_gene: TRBJ1-3; abundance: once; v_gene: TRBV12-5; d_gene: TRBD1; CDR3aa: CASGTGESGNTIYF; CDR3nt: TGTGCTAGTGGCACAGGGGAGTCAGGAAACACCATATATTTT
j_gene: TRBJ1-2; abundance: .; v_gene: TRBV10-3; d_gene: .; CDR3aa: CATSLDGSYGYTF; CDR3nt: TGTGCCACCAGTCTGGACGGTAGCTATGGCTACACCTTC
j_gene: TRBJ1-5; abundance: once; v_gene: TRBV6-1; d_gene: .; CDR3aa: CASSDGVYSNQPQHF; CDR3nt: TGTGCCAGCAGTGATGGGGTTTATAGCAATCAGCCCCAGCATTTT
j_gene: TRBJ1-4; abundance: .; v_gene: TRBV5-1; d_gene: TRBD1; CDR3aa: CASSYGTANEKLFF; CDR3nt: TGCGCCAGCAGCTATGGGACAGCAAATGAAAAACTGTTTTTT
j_gene: TRBJ1-4; abundance: .; v_gene: TRBV5-6; d_gene: .; CDR3aa: CASSLAGREKLFF; CDR3nt: TGTGCCAGCAGCTTGGCTGGGCGGGAAAAACTGTTTTTT
j_gene: TRBJ2-5; abundance: .; v_gene: TRBV5-1; d_gene: .; CDR3aa: CASSLSSMGVSETQYF; CDR3nt: TGCGCCAGCAGCTTGTCCTCAATGGGGGTGAGCGAGACCCAGTACTTC
j_gene: TRBJ1-2; abundance: .; v_gene: TRBV27; d_gene: TRBD1; CDR3aa: CASSLSGTGVPAYGYTF; CDR3nt: TGTGCCAGCAGTTTATCCGGGACAGGGGTACCTGCCTATGGCTACACCTTC
j_gene: TRBJ1-1; abundance: .; v_gene: TRBV18; d_gene: .; CDR3aa: CASSPPSSRNTEAFF; CDR3nt: TGTGCCAGCTCACCACCTTCCTCACGGAACACTGAAGCTTTCTTT
j_gene: TRBJ1-6; abundance: .; v_gene: TRBV10-3; d_gene: .; CDR3aa: CAIRDSYNSPLHF; CDR3nt: TGTGCCATCAGGGACAGCTATAATTCACCCCTCCACTTT
j_gene: TRBJ2-1; abundance: .; v_gene: TRBV19; d_gene: .; CDR3aa: CATGRDSFNEQFF; CDR3nt: TGTGCCACCGGACGGGATTCATTCAATGAGCAGTTCTTC
j_gene: TRBJ1-2; abundance: .; v_gene: TRBV11-2; d_gene: .; CDR3aa: CASSPGFYGYTF; CDR3nt: TGTGCCAGCAGCCCGGGATTCTATGGCTACACCTTC
j_gene: TRBJ1-2; abundance: .; v_gene: TRBV7-9; d_gene: TRBD1; CDR3aa: CASSSAGGGHGYTF; CDR3nt: TGTGCCAGCAGCTCAGCAGGGGGCGGGCATGGCTACACCTTC
j_gene: TRBJ1-2; abundance: .; v_gene: TRBV5-1; d_gene: .; CDR3aa: CASSRDIEYGYTF; CDR3nt: TGCGCCAGCAGCCGTGACATTGAATATGGCTACACCTTC
j_gene: TRBJ1-4; abundance: .; v_gene: TRBV4-2; d_gene: TRBD1; CDR3aa: CASRRTGIGTNEKLFF; CDR3nt: TGTGCCAGCAGGAGGACAGGGATAGGGACTAATGAAAAACTGTTTTTT
j_gene: TRBJ1-6; abundance: .; v_gene: TRBV2; d_gene: TRBD1; CDR3aa: CAKRGLGNSPLHF; CDR3nt: TGTGCAAAGAGGGGGCTGGGTAATTCACCCCTCCACTTT
j_gene: TRBJ2-7; abundance: .; v_gene: TRBV7-2; d_gene: .; CDR3aa: CASSSPWLESHEQYF; CDR3nt: TGTGCCAGCAGCTCACCTTGGTTGGAATCCCACGAGCAGTACTTC
j_gene: TRBJ1-5; abundance: .; v_gene: TRBV18; d_gene: TRBD1; CDR3aa: CASSSGQVTMSNQPQHF; CDR3nt: TGTGCCAGCTCATCCGGACAGGTTACGATGAGCAATCAGCCCCAGCATTTT
j_gene: TRBJ2-2; abundance: .; v_gene: TRBV28; d_gene: .; CDR3aa: CASSFSGANTGELFF; CDR3nt: TGTGCCAGCAGTTTCTCGGGGGCGAACACCGGGGAGCTGTTTTTT
j_gene: TRBJ1-1; abundance: .; v_gene: TRBV5-4; d_gene: .; CDR3aa: CASSKNREATEAFF; CDR3nt: TGTGCCAGCAGCAAGAACCGGGAGGCCACTGAAGCTTTCTTT
j_gene: TRBJ1-4; abundance: .; v_gene: TRBV19; d_gene: TRBD1; CDR3aa: CASSNEQGQCSLYANEKLFF; CDR3nt: TGTGCCAGTAGTAACGAACAGGGGCAGTGTAGTTTGTATGCTAATGAAAAACTGTTTTTT
j_gene: TRBJ1-4; abundance: .; v_gene: TRBV10-3; d_gene: .; CDR3aa: CATNGETNEKLFF; CDR3nt: TGTGCCACCAACGGGGAAACTAATGAAAAACTGTTTTTT
j_gene: TRBJ2-1; abundance: .; v_gene: TRBV7-3; d_gene: TRBD2; CDR3aa: CASSSQGLRLGEQFF; CDR3nt: TGTGCCAGCAGCTCCCAGGGACTACGGTTAGGGGAGCAGTTCTTC
j_gene: TRBJ2-7; abundance: .; v_gene: TRBV29-1; d_gene: .; CDR3aa: CSASGAADF; CDR3nt: TGCAGCGCCTCCGGGGCAGCCGACTTC
j_gene: TRBJ1-5; abundance: .; v_gene: TRBV30; d_gene: .; CDR3aa: CAWSVHGGQPQHF; CDR3nt: TGTGCCTGGAGTGTACATGGAGGTCAGCCCCAGCATTTT
j_gene: TRBJ1-1; abundance: .; v_gene: TRBV7-2; d_gene: .; CDR3aa: CASSLERGTEAFF; CDR3nt: TGTGCCAGCAGCTTAGAGAGGGGCACTGAAGCTTTCTTT
j_gene: TRBJ1-1; abundance: .; v_gene: TRBV11-3; d_gene: .; CDR3aa: CASSLARAEAFF; CDR3nt: TGTGCCAGCAGCTTAGCCAGGGCCGAAGCTTTCTTT
j_gene: TRBJ2-5; abundance: .; v_gene: TRBV5-6; d_gene: TRBD2; CDR3aa: CASSLRTSGGAVVETQYF; CDR3nt: TGTGCCAGCAGCCTTCGGACTAGCGGGGGGGCCGTTGTAGAGACCCAGTACTTC
j_gene: TRBJ1-3; abundance: .; v_gene: TRBV3-1/TRBV3-2; d_gene: .; CDR3aa: CASSHSLSGNTIYF; CDR3nt: TGTGCCAGCAGCCACTCCCTCTCTGGAAACACCATATATTTT
j_gene: TRBJ1-3; abundance: once; v_gene: TRBV19; d_gene: .; CDR3aa: CASSINEGNTIYF; CDR3nt: TGTGCCAGTAGTATTAACGAGGGGAACACCATATATTTT
j_gene: TRBJ1-5; abundance: .; v_gene: TRBV28; d_gene: TRBD1; CDR3aa: CASSLTGGFRNQPQHF; CDR3nt: TGTGCCAGCAGCTTAACAGGGGGTTTTCGCAATCAGCCCCAGCATTTT
j_gene: TRBJ2-5; abundance: .; v_gene: TRBV4-2; d_gene: TRBD2; CDR3aa: CASSQGTSAGGETQYF; CDR3nt: TGTGCCAGCAGCCAGGGGACTAGCGCCGGAGGAGAGACCCAGTACTTC
j_gene: TRBJ2-5; abundance: .; v_gene: TRBV6-5; d_gene: .; CDR3aa: CASCGWGSGETQYF; CDR3nt: TGTGCCAGCTGCGGGTGGGGTAGCGGAGAGACCCAGTACTTC
j_gene: TRBJ1-2; abundance: .; v_gene: TRBV9; d_gene: .; CDR3aa: CASSVDSLPQPYGYTF; CDR3nt: TGTGCCAGCAGCGTAGACAGCCTTCCACAACCCTATGGCTACACCTTC
j_gene: TRBJ1-5; abundance: .; v_gene: TRBV7-9; d_gene: TRBD1; CDR3aa: CASSLSSGRGLAQPQHF; CDR3nt: TGTGCCAGCAGCTTATCCTCTGGGAGGGGGCTGGCTCAGCCCCAGCATTTT
j_gene: TRBJ1-1; abundance: .; v_gene: TRBV6-5; d_gene: TRBD1; CDR3aa: CASSWSQGATEAFF; CDR3nt: TGTGCCAGCAGCTGGTCCCAGGGGGCCACTGAAGCTTTCTTT
j_gene: TRBJ1-6; abundance: .; v_gene: TRBV28; d_gene: TRBD1; CDR3aa: CASRPLGTGGWNWSPLHF; CDR3nt: TGTGCCAGCAGGCCTTTGGGAACAGGGGGCTGGAATTGGTCACCCCTCCACTTT
j_gene: TRBJ1-5; abundance: .; v_gene: TRBV24-1; d_gene: TRBD1; CDR3aa: CATSDLPGQVYHSNQPQHF; CDR3nt: TGTGCCACCAGTGATTTGCCGGGACAGGTCTACCATAGCAATCAGCCCCAGCATTTT